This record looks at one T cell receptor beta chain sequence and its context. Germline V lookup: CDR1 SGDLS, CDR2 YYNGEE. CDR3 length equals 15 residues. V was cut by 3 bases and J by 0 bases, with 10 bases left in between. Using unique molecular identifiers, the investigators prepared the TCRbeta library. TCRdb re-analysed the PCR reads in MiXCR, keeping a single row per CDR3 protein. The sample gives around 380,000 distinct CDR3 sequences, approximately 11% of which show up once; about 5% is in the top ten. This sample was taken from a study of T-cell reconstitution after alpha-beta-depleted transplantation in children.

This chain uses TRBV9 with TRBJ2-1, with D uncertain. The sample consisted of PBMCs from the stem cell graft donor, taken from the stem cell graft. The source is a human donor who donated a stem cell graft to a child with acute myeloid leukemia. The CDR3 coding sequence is TGTGCCAGCAGCGCCGACCCAAGCTCCTACAATGAGCAGTTCTTC. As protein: CASSADPSSYNEQFF.